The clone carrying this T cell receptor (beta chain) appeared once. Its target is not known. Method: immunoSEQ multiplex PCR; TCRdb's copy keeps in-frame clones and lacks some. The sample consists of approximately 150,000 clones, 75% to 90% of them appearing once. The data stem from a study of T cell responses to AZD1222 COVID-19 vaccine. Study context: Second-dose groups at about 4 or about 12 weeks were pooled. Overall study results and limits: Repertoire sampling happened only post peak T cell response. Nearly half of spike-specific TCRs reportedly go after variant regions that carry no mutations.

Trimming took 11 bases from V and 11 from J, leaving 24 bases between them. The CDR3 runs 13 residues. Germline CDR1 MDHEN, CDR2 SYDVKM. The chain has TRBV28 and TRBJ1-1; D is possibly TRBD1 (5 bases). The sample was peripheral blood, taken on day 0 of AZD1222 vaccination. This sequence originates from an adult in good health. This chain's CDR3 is CAAAGHHLRGAFF. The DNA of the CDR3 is TGTGCCGCCGCCGGACACCACTTAAGAGGGGCTTTCTTT.